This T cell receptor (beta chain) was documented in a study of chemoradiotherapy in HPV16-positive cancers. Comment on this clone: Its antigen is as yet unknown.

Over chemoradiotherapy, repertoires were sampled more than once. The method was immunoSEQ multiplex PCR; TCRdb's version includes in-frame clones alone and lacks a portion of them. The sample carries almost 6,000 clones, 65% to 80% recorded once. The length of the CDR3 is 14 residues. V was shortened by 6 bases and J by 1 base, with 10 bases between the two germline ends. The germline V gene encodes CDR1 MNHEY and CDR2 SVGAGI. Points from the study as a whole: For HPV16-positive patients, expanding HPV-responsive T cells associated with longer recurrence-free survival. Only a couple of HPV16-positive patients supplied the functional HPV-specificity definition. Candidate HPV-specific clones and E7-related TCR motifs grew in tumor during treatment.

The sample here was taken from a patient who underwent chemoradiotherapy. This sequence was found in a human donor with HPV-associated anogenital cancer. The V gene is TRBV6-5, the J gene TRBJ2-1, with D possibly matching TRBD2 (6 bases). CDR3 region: CASSRSGSYNEQFF. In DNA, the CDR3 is TGTGCCAGCAGCCGTAGCGGTTCCTACAATGAGCAGTTCTTC.